This T cell receptor (beta chain) is from a study of OX40 agonist ivuxolimab in advanced cancers. Whole-study context: Patients in the trial were receiving intravenous ivuxolimab every 2 weeks, at doses of 0.01 to 10 mg/kg. Patients with hepatocellular carcinoma, melanoma, renal cell or head and neck cancer made up the dose-escalation patients. Earlier treatment with anti-PD-1, anti-PD-L1 or anti-CTLA-4 was permitted, and around 43% had received some. Among those treated, three patients had partial responses, one with hepatocellular carcinoma and two with cutaneous melanoma.

Measured with immunoSEQ multiplex PCR; TCRdb has only the in-frame clones, and not every one. Seen here are approximately 35,000 clones, around 80% observed once, and the top ten hold about 20%. This TCR derives from an adult with an advanced solid tumor such as melanoma, head and neck, liver or kidney cancer. The sample was CD4+ or CD8+ T cells sorted from blood, taken in a trial of the OX40 agonist ivuxolimab.

CDR3 nucleotide sequence: TGTGCCAGCAGCTTTGATGGCGGAAACACCATATATTTT. This encodes CASSFDGGNTIYF. The chain is built from TRBV5-5 and TRBJ1-3; no clear D. V dropped 2 bases and J dropped 4 bases, with 7 bases sitting between them. This CDR3 region has 13 residues. Per germline, CDR1 SGHKS and CDR2 YYEKEE (reference sequence). The whole variable domain, filled in from reference TRBV5-5 and TRBJ1-3, reads DAGVTQSPTHLIKTRGQQVTLRCSPISGHKSVSWYQQVLGQGPQFIFQYYEKEERGRGNFPDRFSARQFPNYSSELNVNALLLGDSALYLCASSFDGGNTIYFGEGSWLTVV.